Presented here are 17 T cell receptor delta chains from one specimen sequenced in a study of gamma-delta T cells after stem cell transplantation. TCRdb called clones from the RT-PCR reads again using CATT. The table lists 70 or so delta-chain clones. The sample consisted of gamma-delta T cells. The origin of the receptors is a human donor. It is not recorded whose cells these are; they may come from a transplant donor. This table probably holds off-target reads from a library built for another chain.

This clone has more than one count but fewer than ten. The chain combines TRDV1 with TRDJ1; 9 positions agree with TRDD2. CDR3 length: 25 amino acids. CDR1 TSWWSYY and CDR2 QGS come from the germline V gene. The V gene end was trimmed by 1 base and the J gene end by 2 bases; junction bases not matched to a gene: 32. The CDR3 spells CALGEPYPFLQDRIHILGATDKLIF. The CDR3 nucleotides are TGTGCTCTTGGGGAACCCTATCCCTTCCTACAAGATCGAATACACATTCTGGGGGCGACCGATAAACTCATCTTT.

J is TRDJ1 and V is TRDV2; no firm D call. Trimming cost V 2 bases and J 0 bases, with 15 bases left between them. The length of the CDR3 is 16 residues. Per germline, CDR1 GEAIGNYY and CDR2 EKD. This chain's CDR3 is CACDSLLGTYTDKLIF. The CDR3 DNA follows: TGTGCCTGTGACAGTCTACTTGGGACCTACACCGATAAACTCATCTTT.

The V gene is TRDV2, the J gene TRDJ1; 11 nucleotides align to TRDD3. The CDR3 runs 17 residues. The junction had 12 bases not matched to a gene; V was cut back by 0 bases and J by 7 bases. Germline V gene sequence: CDR1 GEAIGNYY, CDR2 EKD. The CDR3 here is CACDTVDGGYAAGKLIF. The CDR3 DNA reads as TGTGCCTGTGACACCGTGGATGGGGGATACGCGGCTGGTAAACTCATCTTT.

The V call is TRDV2, the J call TRDJ1; D is uncertain. Germline loops: CDR1 GEAIGNYY, CDR2 EKD. The V and J ends lost 2 bases and 0 bases respectively, with 12 bases between them. This CDR3 is 15 amino acids long. CDR3 amino acids: CACDMLEGHTDKLIF. CDR3 coding DNA: TGTGCCTGTGACATGCTGGAGGGCCACACCGATAAACTCATCTTT.

This clone was seen more than once but under ten times. The gene calls are TRDV2 and TRDJ1, with 8 bases fitting TRDD3. Per the germline V gene, CDR1 is GEAIGNYY and CDR2 is EKD. The CDR3 length is 14 residues. V trimming: 3 bases; J trimming: 4 bases; junction bases outside the gene matches: 6. The CDR3 sequence is CACDSVLGGDKLIF. The CDR3 DNA reads as TGTGCCTGTGACTCTGTACTGGGGGGCGATAAACTCATCTTT.

This chain connects TRDV2 to TRDJ1; 11 bases are a match to TRDD3. The CDR3 sequence is 17 residues long. CDR1 and CDR2 from the germline V gene are GEAIGNYY and EKD. V was pared by 1 base and J by 0 bases, with 6 bases of the junction left unmatched. CDR3 in amino acids: CACDTLLGDTYTDKLIF. As DNA, the CDR3 is TGTGCCTGTGACACGTTGTTGGGGGATACGTACACCGATAAACTCATCTTT.

The V call is TRDV2, the J call TRDJ1; the match to TRDD3 covers 8 bases. CDR3 length equals 18 residues. After removal of 3 bases from V and 0 bases from J, the junction contained 14 bases not matched to a gene. Germline assignment: CDR1 GEAIGNYY and CDR2 EKD. CDR3 amino acids: CACDPVLGVPKYTDKLIF. DNA of the CDR3: TGTGCCTGTGACCCGGTACTGGGGGTCCCCAAGTACACCGATAAACTCATCTTT.

This clone was observed a handful of times. The chain recombines TRDV2 with TRDJ1; 11 bases match TRDD3. With 3 bases clipped from V and 2 bases from J, the junction kept 7 bases outside the gene matches. The CDR3 is 16 amino acids. Germline CDR1 GEAIGNYY, CDR2 EKD. As DNA, the CDR3 is TGTGCCTGTGACTTACTGGGGGATAGGTTGACCGATAAACTCATCTTT. It is translated as CACDLLGDRLTDKLIF.

The chain has TRDV2 and TRDJ1; 7 positions match TRDD3. Germline lookup yields CDR1 GEAIGNYY and CDR2 EKD. This CDR3 comprises 20 residues. After removal of 0 bases from V and 0 bases from J, the junction contained 18 bases not matched to a gene. The CDR3, as DNA: TGTGCCTGTGACACCGTATTAGGTGGGGGAATACATCAGTACACCGATAAACTCATCTTT. Translation: CACDTVLGGGIHQYTDKLIF.

This clone was counted only a few times. The genes are TRDV2 and TRDJ1; 12 bases fit TRDD3. This CDR3 has 15 amino acids. With V trimmed by 3 bases and J by 2 bases, 3 bases remained unmatched. Looked up from germline, CDR1 is GEAIGNYY and CDR2 is EKD. CDR3 in DNA: TGTGCCTGTGACCTACTGGGGGATACTACCGATAAACTCATCTTT. It codes for CACDLLGDTTDKLIF.

The chain has TRDV2 and TRDJ1, with D tentatively TRDD3 (6 bases). V was clipped by 0 bases and J by 0 bases, with 10 bases between them. The CDR3 has 15 residues. From germline, CDR1 is GEAIGNYY and CDR2 EKD. The CDR3 loop reads CACDTVGGNTDKLIF. The CDR3 coding sequence is TGTGCCTGTGACACCGTTGGGGGTAACACCGATAAACTCATCTTT.

V usage is TRDV2 and J usage is TRDJ1; TRDD3 agrees at 7 bases. V dropped 3 bases and J dropped 4; count of bases not matched to a gene: 7. The CDR3 has 14 amino acids. Germline-derived CDR1 and CDR2 are GEAIGNYY and EKD. The CDR3 nucleotides read TGTGCCTGTGACGACCTGGGGGCTAGCGATAAACTCATCTTT. Translated: CACDDLGASDKLIF.

The chain recombines TRDV2 with TRDJ1, with D tentatively TRDD3 (6 bases). CDR3 length: 17 amino acids. Germline lookup yields CDR1 GEAIGNYY and CDR2 EKD. V lost 4 bases to trimming and J lost 0 bases, with 20 bases between them. The CDR3 DNA reads as TGTGCCTGTGATCCCATCACTGGGACAAGGTACACCGATAAACTCATCTTT. This translates into CACDPITGTRYTDKLIF.

This clone appeared a few times. The V gene is TRDV2, the J gene TRDJ1, with TRDD3 identical over 11 bases. The CDR3 covers 22 residues. The germline gives CDR1 GEAIGNYY, CDR2 EKD. V was pared by 0 bases and J by 2 bases, with 22 bases of the junction left unmatched. CDR3 nucleotide sequence: TGTGCCTGTGACACCGTATTGAGAAGGGGAGTACTGGGGGATAGGGGTACCGATAAACTCATCTTT. Protein sequence: CACDTVLRRGVLGDRGTDKLIF.

The chain's CDR3 is CACDSVGGGGTYTDKLIF. In DNA, the CDR3 is TGTGCCTGTGACTCCGTGGGTGGTGGGGGAACGTACACCGATAAACTCATCTTT. V and J are TRDV2 and TRDJ1; TRDD3 matches at 7 bases. The CDR3 loop spans 18 amino acids. Germline V gives CDR1 GEAIGNYY, CDR2 EKD. The ends lost 3 bases at V and 0 bases at J; junction bases unmatched: 15.

The chain is built from TRDV2 and TRDJ1, with TRDD3 matching 9 bases. V shed 2 bases and J 0 bases; nucleotides not matched to a gene: 12. Germline lookup yields CDR1 GEAIGNYY and CDR2 EKD. This CDR3 spans 18 amino acids. The CDR3 DNA sequence: TGTGCCTGTGACAGTGTACTGGGGGACCAAGGGTACACCGATAAACTCATCTTT. Its protein product is CACDSVLGDQGYTDKLIF.

The chain has TRDV1 and TRDJ1; 10 bases align to TRDD3. Germline V gives CDR1 TSWWSYY, CDR2 QGS. This CDR3 contains 22 residues. Trimming took 2 bases from V and 1 from J; bases not matched to a gene: 22. The CDR3 sequence: CALGESPISYYWGIRGTDKLIF. The CDR3 DNA sequence: TGTGCTCTTGGGGAAAGCCCCATATCTTATTACTGGGGGATCAGGGGCACCGATAAACTCATCTTT.